Sequencing of this T cell receptor beta chain was carried out in a study of identifying expanded T cells in peripheral blood. This CDR3 is 16 amino acids long. Unmatched junction bases numbered 8, after V lost 1 base and J lost 5 bases. Looked up from germline, CDR1 is SGHNT and CDR2 is YYREEE (reference sequence). This table comes from immunoSEQ multiplex PCR, and its TCRdb copy is limited to in-frame clones, with some not included. The sample consists of about 110,000 clones, 88% of them appearing once. The sequencing input was blood. V gene TRBV5-4 combines with J gene TRBJ1-3; TRBD1 matches at 8 bases. This clonotype was sampled from a person between 18 and 70 years old in good health. DNA for the CDR3: TGTGCCAGCAGCTTGTTGGGGCAGGGGGCCAGAAACACCATATATTTT. It yields the protein CASSLLGQGARNTIYF.